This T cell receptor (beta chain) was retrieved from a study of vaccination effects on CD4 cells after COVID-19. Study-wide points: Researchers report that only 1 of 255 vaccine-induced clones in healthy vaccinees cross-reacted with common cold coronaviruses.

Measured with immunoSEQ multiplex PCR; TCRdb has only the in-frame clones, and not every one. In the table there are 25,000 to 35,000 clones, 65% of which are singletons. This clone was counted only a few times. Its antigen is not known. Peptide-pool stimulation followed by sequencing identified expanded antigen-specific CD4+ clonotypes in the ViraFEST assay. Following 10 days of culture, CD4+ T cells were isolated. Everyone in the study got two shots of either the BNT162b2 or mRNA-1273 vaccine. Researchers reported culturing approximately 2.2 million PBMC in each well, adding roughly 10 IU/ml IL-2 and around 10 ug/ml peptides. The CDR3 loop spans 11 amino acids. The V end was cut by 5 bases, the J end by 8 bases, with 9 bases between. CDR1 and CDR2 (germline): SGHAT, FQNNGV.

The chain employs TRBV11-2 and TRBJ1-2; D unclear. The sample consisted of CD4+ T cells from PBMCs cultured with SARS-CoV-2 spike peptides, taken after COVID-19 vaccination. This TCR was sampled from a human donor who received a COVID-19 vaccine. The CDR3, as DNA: TGTGCCAGCAGCCCCTCTCTGGGCTACACCTTC. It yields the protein CASSPSLGYTF.